These T cell receptor beta chains were read from a single sample in a study of cytomegalovirus exposure and HLA in healthy donors. The protocol was immunoSEQ multiplex PCR, while the TCRdb copy is restricted to in-frame clones and leaves out a portion. In the table there are 200,000 to 250,000 clones, roughly 79% of which are singletons. Specimen: PBMCs. The receptors shown here come from a man between 18 and 29 years old in good health and CMV-seronegative. Both conserved end residues are part of each CDR3. A D gene is named only where the DNA matches it firmly. Size is stated for part of the rows, as once, few or many counts, or as a class when the clone is expanded.

CASSFTGGELFF TGTGCCAGCAGTTTTACGGGCGGGGAGCTGTTTTTT TRBJ2-2 . . TRBV27
CASSSDRADNSPLHF TGTGCCAGCAGTTCCGACAGGGCGGATAATTCACCCCTCCACTTT TRBJ1-6 . TRBD1 TRBV6-5
CASSQDFGGRSYNEQFF TGTGCCAGCAGCCAAGATTTCGGCGGGAGATCCTACAATGAGCAGTTCTTC TRBJ2-1 . TRBD2 TRBV4-2
CATSREQVHTDTQYF TGTGCCACCAGCAGGGAACAGGTCCACACAGATACGCAGTATTTT TRBJ2-3 . . TRBV15
CASSFYNQPQHF TGTGCCAGCAGCTTTTACAATCAGCCCCAGCATTTT TRBJ1-5 . . TRBV11-3
CASSLQGASTYEQYF TGTGCCAGCAGTTTGCAGGGGGCGTCCACCTACGAGCAGTACTTC TRBJ2-7 . TRBD1 TRBV27
CASSMTSGAQYF TGTGCCAGTAGTATGACTAGCGGTGCGCAGTATTTT TRBJ2-3 few TRBD2 TRBV19
CASSRKNRAGELFF TGCGCCAGCAGCCGAAAAAACAGGGCCGGGGAGCTGTTTTTT TRBJ2-2 . . TRBV4-3
CASSWGGGELFF TGTGCCAGCAGTTGGGGGGGCGGGGAGCTGTTTTTT TRBJ2-2 once TRBD2 TRBV28
CASSQEGTSGGWTGELFF TGCGCCAGCAGCCAAGAAGGGACTAGCGGGGGGTGGACCGGGGAGCTGTTTTTT TRBJ2-2 . TRBD2 TRBV4-1
CASSPTGQSQETQYF TGTGCCAGCAGCCCCACCGGACAGTCCCAAGAGACCCAGTACTTC TRBJ2-5 few . TRBV7-9
CASSFPGIYGYTF TGTGCCAGCAGCTTTCCAGGAATCTATGGCTACACCTTC TRBJ1-2 . . TRBV5-4
CASSRGLAGTGELFF TGTGCCAGCAGCCGGGGACTAGCAGGGACCGGGGAGCTGTTTTTT TRBJ2-2 . TRBD2 TRBV7-2
CAWGGWAAQETQYF TGTGCCTGGGGGGGGTGGGCAGCTCAAGAGACCCAGTACTTC TRBJ2-5 . . TRBV30
CASSPRGERGAFF TGTGCCAGCAGCCCCCGGGGGGAAAGGGGAGCTTTCTTT TRBJ1-1 . . TRBV7-2